The 5 T cell receptor beta chains below come from one sample, sequenced in a study of glioma-infiltrating T cells. TCR alpha and beta CDR3 regions were amplified from RNA using iRepertoire nested multiplex PCR. TCRdb re-called the multiplex PCR reads through MiXCR, storing one row per CDR3 protein. The table lists about 93,000 distinct CDR3 sequences, around 42% of them singletons, with less than 45% in the top ten. The material sequenced was glioma tissue, nonneoplastic brain tissue, or PBMCs (not recorded which). The source is a human donor with low-grade glioma or glioblastoma, undergoing nonglioma brain surgery, or in good health (not recorded which).

Comments on this clonotype: This may arise from a read error, as a much more abundant clone is one base away. CDR3 DNA: TGCGCCAGCAGTGAGTCGAATTGCGAGCAGTACTTC. This translates into CASSESNCEQYF. The J gene is TRBJ2-7, the V gene TRBV10-1; D call uncertain. Germline V lookup: CDR1 WNHNN, CDR2 SYGVQD (reference sequence). V was shortened by 0 bases and J by 6 bases, with 6 bases between the two germline ends. This CDR3 contains 12 residues.

This clonotype occurred many times. The chain joins TRBV19 to TRBJ2-3; D perhaps matches TRBD1 (5 bases). Trimming took off 6 bases at V and 6 bases at J, with 13 bases between the two ends. CDR1 LNHDA and CDR2 SQIVND come from the germline V gene (reference sequence). The CDR3 contains 13 residues. CDR3 protein: CASSPDIGDTQYF. CDR3 bases: TGTGCCAGTAGCCCGGACATTGGGGATACGCAGTATTTT.

Many counts were recorded for this clonotype. This chain uses TRBV6-4 with TRBJ2-6; no firm D call. Per germline, CDR1 MRHNA and CDR2 SNTAGT. V was cut by 4 bases and J by 0 bases, with 4 bases left in between. The CDR3 has 14 residues. The CDR3 nucleotides read TGTGCCAGCAGTGCCACCTCTGGGGCCAACGTCCTGACTTTC. Translated: CASSATSGANVLTF.

The chain has TRBV4-3 and TRBJ2-3, with D unclear. CDR1 is LGHNA, CDR2 YSLEER, per germline. The CDR3 is made up of 17 amino acids. The germline V and J ends were trimmed by 1 base and 2 bases, with 16 bases remaining between them. The CDR3 DNA reads as TGCGCCAGCAGCCAAGTCCCTAGGAGTGCCCCCACAGATACGCAGTATTTT. Translated, it gives CASSQVPRSAPTDTQYF.

This rearrangement joins TRBV24-1 to TRBJ2-3; D gene uncertain. From germline, CDR1 is KGHDR and CDR2 SFDVKD. The CDR3 spans 16 residues. The V gene lost 2 bases and the J gene lost 9 bases, with 20 bases spanning the gap. This chain's CDR3 is CATSDSTGKGLRTQYF. The CDR3 DNA reads as TGTGCCACCAGTGATTCGACTGGGAAAGGGCTCAGGACGCAGTATTTT.